This entry is about one T cell receptor (beta chain). Its specific antigen is unknown. The record has no base qualities; no much larger clone is one base away. The library relied on RT-PCR. Sequenced on an Illumina HiSeq 2500. The raw public reads went through TCRdb reprocessing: fastp at Q25, MiXCR clone calling, in-frame beta chains kept. Identical CDR3 proteins give one entry, which carries the most common genes and DNA. The sample has around 520,000 distinct CDR3 sequences on record, 10% to 15% of them singletons. The ten largest clones add up to roughly 10% of the sample. V ends up 6 bases short and J 4 bases short, with an unmatched junction base count of 4. The germline V gene (reference sequence) yields MNHEY for CDR1 and SMNVEV for CDR2. The CDR3, from cysteine to phenylalanine, totals 14 residues. The read is trimmed to its CDR3 DNA, 42 bases read in frame from base 1. This entry is derived from a study of response to subunit inactivated influenza vaccine (dated by TCRdb to between 2018 and 2020). Study-level background: Deep quantitative profiling of the T cell receptor repertoire was used in the study to follow responses to a trivalent subunit inactivated influenza vaccine. General findings and caveats noted by the study authors: The authors proposed that each seasonal influenza vaccination may bring in only a limited number of new T cells.

The chain is assembled from TRBV27 and TRBJ2-3; 10 of the junction bases match TRBD1. Sample: PBMCs from blood, taken on the day of vaccination. This clonotype originated in a man in his forties or fifties who received an inactivated influenza vaccine. Donor details come from another sample of the same person, matched by shared clones. The CDR3 protein is CASRLTGGPDTQYF. The bases read TGTGCCAGCAGATTGACAGGGGGCCCAGATACGCAGTATTTT.